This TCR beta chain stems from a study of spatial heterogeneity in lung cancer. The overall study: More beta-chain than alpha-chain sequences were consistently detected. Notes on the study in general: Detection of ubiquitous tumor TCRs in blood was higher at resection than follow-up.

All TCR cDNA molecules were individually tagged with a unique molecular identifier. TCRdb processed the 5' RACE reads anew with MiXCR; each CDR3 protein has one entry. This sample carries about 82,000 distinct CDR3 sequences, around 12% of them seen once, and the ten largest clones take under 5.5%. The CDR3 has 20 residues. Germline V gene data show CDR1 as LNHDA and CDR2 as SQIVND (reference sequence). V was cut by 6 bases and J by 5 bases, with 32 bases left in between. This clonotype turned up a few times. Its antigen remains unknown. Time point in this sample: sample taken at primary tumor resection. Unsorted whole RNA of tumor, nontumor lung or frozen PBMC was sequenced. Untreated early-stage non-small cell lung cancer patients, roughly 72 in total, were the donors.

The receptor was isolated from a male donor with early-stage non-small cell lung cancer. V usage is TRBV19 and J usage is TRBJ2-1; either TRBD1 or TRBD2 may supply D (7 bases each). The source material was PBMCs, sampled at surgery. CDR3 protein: CASRLSDGGRGTGQNNEQFF. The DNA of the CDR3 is TGTGCCAGTAGACTCTCAGATGGGGGGAGGGGGACGGGACAGAACAATGAGCAGTTCTTC. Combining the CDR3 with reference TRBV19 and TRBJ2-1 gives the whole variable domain DGGITQSPKYLFRKEGQNVTLSCEQNLNHDAMYWYRQDPGQGLRLIYYSQIVNDFQKGDIAEGYSVSREKKESFPLTVTSAQKNPTAFYLCASRLSDGGRGTGQNNEQFFGPGTRLTVL.